The clone carrying this TCR beta chain has more than one count but fewer than ten. Its antigen is not identified. TCRdb passed the 5' RACE reads through MiXCR, listing each CDR3 protein once. The profile shows roughly 110,000 distinct CDR3 sequences, more than 15% of them singletons. The V gene's germline CDR1 is SGHTA and CDR2 FQGTGA. Trimming removed 5 bases from V and 0 bases from J; junction bases left unmatched: 6. CDR3 length: 15 amino acids. This sample stems from a study of T-cell memory formation after mild COVID-19. Study-wide points: Clones from the second wave (peaking day 37) had unconfirmed SARS-CoV-2 specificity. Contracting CD4+ clones sat mainly in CM and EM; CD8+ in EMRA. Cross-reactive memory appears to have joined, as suggested by some responding clones showing up in pre-infection memory.

Sequencing input: PBMCs or a T cell subset sorted from them (not recorded which). The genes are TRBV7-3 and TRBJ2-5; 7 bases map to TRBD2. The sequence came from an adult woman who had mild COVID-19 (a few samples of this study predate the infection). Cell type and time point are not known. CDR3 in DNA: TGTGCCAGCAGCCTGACGACTAGCCACCAAGAGACCCAGTACTTC. It yields the protein CASSLTTSHQETQYF.